This T cell receptor (beta chain) was obtained from a study of OX40 agonist ivuxolimab in advanced cancers. Study results and caveats: CD8+ T cells showed, on average, more clonal expansion than CD4+ cells.

The CDR3 is 13 amino acids. Trimming shortened V by 3 bases and J by 6 bases, and 9 bases separated the two germline ends. Germline V gives CDR1 SGHDT, CDR2 YYEEEE. About this clone: Its antigen is undetermined.

This table comes from immunoSEQ multiplex PCR, and its TCRdb copy is limited to in-frame clones, with some not included. Of fewer than 55,000 clones listed, less than 90% were seen once; the top ten hold roughly 25%. The rearrangement uses TRBV5-6 and TRBJ2-2; tentative D call: TRBD2 (6 bases). The sample in question was CD4+ or CD8+ T cells sorted from blood, obtained in a trial of the OX40 agonist ivuxolimab. The clonotype originates from an adult with an advanced solid tumor such as melanoma, head and neck, liver or kidney cancer. The CDR3 reads CASSYGTPGELFF. CDR3 in DNA: TGTGCCAGCAGCTACGGGACTCCCGGGGAGCTGTTTTTT.